The next 32 T cell receptor beta chains were all read from a single sample in a study of shared clonotypes between healthy human individuals. This table comes from immunoSEQ multiplex PCR, and its TCRdb copy is limited to in-frame clones, with some not included. The sample holds roughly 490,000 clones, 76% seen once. Sequences were obtained from PBMCs. These receptors all come from a woman aged 40 to 50 in good health. Some clones in this sample may be carry-over from other donors' samples.

Regarding this clone: This sample also contains other DNA sequences that code for the same CDR3. CDR3 in amino acids: CASSLGGYNEQFF. The CDR3 coding sequence is TGTGCCAGCAGCTTAGGGGGCTACAATGAGCAGTTCTTC. J is TRBJ2-1 and V is TRBV11-3, with D unclear. Per germline, CDR1 SGHNT and CDR2 YENEEA. Trimming left V 1 base short and J 3 bases short, with 4 bases between. The length of the CDR3 is 13 residues.

The chain links TRBV19 to TRBJ2-1; possible D gene TRBD1, 6 bases. The ends were cut back, 8 bases at V and 8 bases at J, with 16 bases in the middle. The CDR3 covers 13 residues. Per germline, CDR1 LNHDA and CDR2 SQIVND (reference sequence). CDR3 region: CASGQNPRHEQFF. DNA for the CDR3: TGTGCCAGTGGACAGAACCCAAGGCATGAGCAGTTCTTC.

This chain uses TRBV7-2 with TRBJ2-7, with 9 bases fitting TRBD2. Germline V gives CDR1 SGHTA, CDR2 FQGNSA. This CDR3 has 13 residues. The trim removed 5 bases at V and 13 bases at J, leaving 12 bases unmatched. Written as DNA, the CDR3 is TGTGCCAGCAGCCCTCAGGGGCTAGCGGGAACCTACTTC. This encodes CASSPQGLAGTYF.

This clone was counted only a few times. The V call is TRBV6-5, the J call TRBJ2-1; tentative D call: TRBD2 (5 bases). The V gene's germline CDR1 is MNHEY and CDR2 SVGAGI. Trimming removed 5 bases at V and 10 bases at J, with 9 bases between. The CDR3 has 11 amino acids. The CDR3 nucleotides are TGTGCCAGCAGTACCCAGCGGGAGCAGTTCTTC. As protein: CASSTQREQFF.

The V gene is TRBV4-1, the J gene TRBJ2-7, with no clear D. The CDR3 covers 14 residues. With 4 bases removed from V and 0 bases from J, the gap between germline ends came to 10 bases. CDR1 is MGHRA, CDR2 YSYEKL, per germline. As DNA, the CDR3 is TGCGCCAGCAGCCCTCTAGTGAGCTCCTACGAGCAGTACTTC. This encodes CASSPLVSSYEQYF.

Only one count was recorded for this clone. The chain carries TRBV18 and TRBJ2-5; D possibly corresponds to TRBD1 (6 bases). The CDR3 totals 15 residues. In germline, CDR1 is KGHSH, CDR2 LQKENI. Trimming took off 3 bases at V and 5 bases at J, with 16 bases between the two ends. CDR3: CASSPRTALQETQYF. DNA of the CDR3: TGTGCCAGCTCACCCCGGACAGCCCTACAGGAGACCCAGTACTTC.

V usage is TRBV19 and J usage is TRBJ1-5, with TRBD1 as a possible D gene (6 bases). The V end was cut by 8 bases, the J end by 3 bases, with 11 bases between. This CDR3 contains 13 residues. CDR1 is LNHDA, CDR2 SQIVND, per germline (reference sequence). As DNA, the CDR3 is TGTGCCAGTCAGGGGCTTGCCAATCAGCCCCAGCATTTT. Encoded protein: CASQGLANQPQHF.

V is TRBV6-4 and J is TRBJ2-5; D unclear. The V gene lost 11 bases and the J gene lost 2 bases, with 24 bases spanning the gap. The CDR3 runs to 16 residues. The V gene's germline CDR1 is MRHNA and CDR2 SNTAGT. The CDR3 region is CAGPQGSERLQETQYF. The CDR3 nucleotides read TGTGCCGGGCCCCAAGGGTCGGAGCGCTTACAAGAGACCCAGTACTTC.

The chain carries TRBV25-1 and TRBJ2-7, with 11 positions matching TRBD2. V lost 2 bases to trimming and J lost 3 bases; unmatched junction nucleotides: 3. Germline V gene data show CDR1 as MGHDK and CDR2 as SYGVNS. The CDR3 sequence is 15 residues long. CDR3 DNA sequence: TGTGCCAGCAGTGAAGAAACTAGCGGGAGCTACGAGCAGTACTTC. Translated, it gives CASSEETSGSYEQYF.

The V call is TRBV5-4, the J call TRBJ1-4, with D unresolved. The CDR3 contains 14 residues. With 3 bases removed from V and 0 bases from J, the gap between germline ends came to 6 bases. Germline values: CDR1 SGHNT, CDR2 YYREEE (reference sequence). This CDR3 is CASSSDATNEKLFF. CDR3 bases: TGTGCCAGCAGCTCCGATGCAACTAATGAAAAACTGTTTTTT.

This clone was observed once. V gene TRBV6-1 combines with J gene TRBJ2-1; D gene uncertain. CDR3 length equals 13 residues. Germline V lookup: CDR1 MNHNS, CDR2 SASEGT. The V end lost 6 bases, the J end lost 4 bases, and 10 bases lay between the germline ends. The DNA for the CDR3 is TGTGCCAGCAGCCTCGACGAATACAATGAGCAGTTCTTC. The encoded protein is CASSLDEYNEQFF.

A word on this clone: A far larger clone is just one base off, so this is likely a read error. The chain combines TRBV29-1 with TRBJ1-1; D is perhaps TRBD1 (5 bases). The CDR3 is made up of 12 amino acids. Germline CDR1 reads SQVTM; CDR2 reads ANQGSEA. The CDR3 reads CSVGDGLAEASF. The CDR3 DNA sequence: TGCAGCGTCGGGGACGGCCTGGCTGAAGCTTCCTTT. Full variable domain (missing parts from reference TRBV29-1 and TRBJ1-1): SAVISQKPSRDICQRGTSLTIQCQVDSQVTMMFWYRQQPGQSLTLIATANQGSEATYESGFVIDKFPISRPNLTFSTLTVSNMSPEDSSIYLCSVGDGLAEASFGQGTRLTVV.

This clone has a single count. The rearrangement links TRBV7-8 to TRBJ2-5, with 8 bases fitting TRBD2. This CDR3 spans 17 amino acids. CDR1 SGHVS and CDR2 FQNEAQ come from the germline V gene. Trimming at V came to 1 base and at J to 4 bases, leaving 11 bases not matched to a gene. CDR3 coding DNA: TGTGCCAGCAGCTTAGGACCTCAGCGGGAGTTGCCAGAGACCCAGTACTTC. Encoded protein: CASSLGPQRELPETQYF. Combining the CDR3 with reference TRBV7-8 and TRBJ2-5 gives the whole variable domain GAGVSQSPRYKVAKRGQDVALRCDPISGHVSLFWYQQALGQGPEFLTYFQNEAQLDKSGLPSDRFFAERPEGSVSTLKIQRTQQEDSAVYLCASSLGPQRELPETQYFGPGTRLLVL.

The chain has TRBV9 and TRBJ1-1, with 7 bases matching TRBD1. CDR3 size: 14 residues. Unmatched junction bases numbered 3, after V lost 0 bases and J lost 4 bases. Germline V gene data show CDR1 as SGDLS and CDR2 as YYNGEE. The CDR3 DNA follows: TGTGCCAGCAGCGTAGGGGGACAGAGCACTGAAGCTTTCTTT. It specifies CASSVGGQSTEAFF.

This clone has a handful of counts. This sequence joins TRBV7-2 and TRBJ1-5; D remains unclear. The CDR3 has 14 residues. The V end was cut by 4 bases, the J end by 5 bases, with 12 bases between. Germline V gene sequence: CDR1 SGHTA, CDR2 FQGNSA. CDR3 residues: CASSSIGPYQPQHF. The CDR3, as DNA: TGTGCCAGCAGCTCTATCGGACCATATCAGCCCCAGCATTTT.

As to this clone: This sample also contains other DNA sequences that code for the same CDR3. The rearrangement uses TRBV30 and TRBJ1-5; D is unclear. The V and J ends lost 2 bases and 4 bases respectively, with 9 bases between them. The CDR3 contains 13 residues. Germline V gene data show CDR1 as GTSNPN and CDR2 as SVGIG (reference sequence). The CDR3 sequence: CAWSLGGNQPQHF. CDR3 bases: TGTGCCTGGAGTCTGGGAGGGAATCAGCCCCAGCATTTT.

About this clone itself: This may be a read error, as it is one base from a much larger clone. The same CDR3 is also encoded by other DNA sequences in this sample. The chain is built from TRBV30 and TRBJ1-2; no clear D. This CDR3 has 13 residues. V was cut by 5 bases and J by 6 bases, with 16 bases left in between. Germline V gene sequence: CDR1 GTSNPN, CDR2 SVGIG (reference sequence). In nucleotides, the CDR3 is TGTGCCTGGTCCACCGGTGCGCGGAATGGCTACACCTTC. Protein sequence: CAWSTGARNGYTF.

CDR3 sequence (DNA): TGTGCCAGCAGCTTAGCTCTAGGGGCCTTCCCCTACGAGCAGTACTTC. Its translation: CASSLALGAFPYEQYF. This chain joins TRBV11-2 and TRBJ2-7; possible D gene TRBD1, 5 bases. The CDR3 covers 16 residues. Trimming took off 1 base at V and 2 bases at J, with 15 bases between the two ends. Germline CDR1 SGHAT, CDR2 FQNNGV.

This clone has more than one count but fewer than ten. The identical CDR3 is also encoded by other nucleotide sequences in the sample. The rearrangement links TRBV19 to TRBJ2-6; 10 bases match TRBD2. The length of the CDR3 is 18 residues. Trimming at V came to 5 bases and at J to 0 bases, leaving 7 bases not matched to a gene. Germline V lookup: CDR1 LNHDA, CDR2 SQIVND (reference sequence). CDR3 amino acids: CASSPRLAGRSGANVLTF. CDR3 nucleotides: TGTGCCAGTAGTCCGAGACTAGCGGGCCGCTCTGGGGCCAACGTCCTGACTTTC.

The chain combines TRBV28 with TRBJ1-2; D perhaps matches TRBD1 (5 bases). The V gene's germline CDR1 is MDHEN and CDR2 SYDVKM. The V end was cut by 10 bases, the J end by 1 base, with 16 bases between. The CDR3 contains 14 residues. The CDR3 sequence: CATARGVLNYGYTF. CDR3 DNA: TGTGCCACTGCCCGAGGGGTGCTTAACTATGGCTACACCTTC.

Note on this clone: It is likely a read error: a sequence one base away is far more abundant. The chain has TRBV6-5 and TRBJ2-5; D may correspond to TRBD1 or TRBD2 (5 bases each). This CDR3 is built from 14 residues. Germline CDR1 MNHEY, CDR2 SVGAGI. CDR3 residues: CASSPSEGKEAQYF. The CDR3, as DNA: TGTGCCAGCAGCCCAAGTGAGGGGAAAGAGGCCCAGTACTTC.

The genes are TRBV18 and TRBJ2-5; TRBD1 is a possible D gene (5 bases). Germline-derived CDR1 and CDR2 are KGHSH and LQKENI. Trimming pared 0 bases from V and 9 bases from J, leaving 14 bases between. The CDR3 has 14 residues. The CDR3 DNA follows: TGTGCCAGCTCACCACCGGCCCTACAGGAAGCCCAGTACTTC. Amino acid sequence: CASSPPALQEAQYF.

The chain carries TRBV30 and TRBJ2-7; 10 bases are a match to TRBD1. CDR3 length: 15 residues. Germline-derived CDR1 and CDR2 are GTSNPN and SVGIG (reference sequence). V lost 2 bases and J lost 4; bases outside the gene matches: 8. CDR3 in amino acids: CAWSFDRGLGYEQYF. Written as DNA, the CDR3 is TGTGCCTGGAGTTTCGACAGGGGGCTAGGGTACGAGCAGTACTTC.

This rearrangement joins TRBV19 to TRBJ2-5; 12 bases line up with TRBD2. With the DNA end fitting TRBJ2-7 better, the J assignment may be wrong. The CDR3 sequence is 15 residues long. CDR1 LNHDA and CDR2 SQIVND come from the germline V gene (reference sequence). The CDR3 region is CASSPRTSGIYEQYF. CDR3 nucleotide sequence: TGTGCCAGTAGTCCCCGGACTAGCGGGATCTACGAGCAGTACTTC.

The rearrangement joins TRBV7-2 to TRBJ2-3; D is perhaps TRBD2 (6 bases). CDR1 SGHTA and CDR2 FQGNSA come from the germline V gene. The length of the CDR3 is 15 residues. V was trimmed by 3 bases and J by 0 bases, leaving 10 bases between them. The chain's CDR3 is CASSFAGPSTDTQYF. The CDR3, as DNA: TGTGCCAGCAGCTTTGCGGGGCCGAGCACAGATACGCAGTATTTT.

V and J are TRBV5-6 and TRBJ2-7, with no clear D. V lost 0 bases and J 0 bases, leaving 10 bases between the germline ends. This CDR3 has 15 residues. Germline values: CDR1 SGHDT, CDR2 YYEEEE. CDR3 coding DNA: TGTGCCAGCAGCTTGGCCGGACCCCTCTCCTACGAGCAGTACTTC. It codes for CASSLAGPLSYEQYF.

This chain joins TRBV5-1 and TRBJ1-1, with D unclear. The V gene lost 2 bases and the J gene lost 6 bases, with 11 bases spanning the gap. Germline CDR1 SGHRS, CDR2 YFSETQ. CDR3 size: 13 residues. The CDR3 DNA sequence: TGCGCCAGCAGCTTAAATGAAGGCGCTGAAGCTTTCTTT. This encodes CASSLNEGAEAFF.

The genes are TRBV5-4 and TRBJ2-1, with D hard to call. The CDR3 consists of 14 residues. The V end lost 6 bases, the J end lost 8 bases, and 18 bases lay between the germline ends. Germline V lookup: CDR1 SGHNT, CDR2 YYREEE (reference sequence). CDR3 amino acids: CASTSGEQTDEQFF. The CDR3 DNA follows: TGTGCCAGCACCTCAGGAGAGCAGACGGATGAGCAGTTCTTC.

The chain is built from TRBV30 and TRBJ2-7; TRBD1 aligns across 8 bases. The V segment lost 4 bases and the J segment 4 bases; nucleotides outside the gene matches: 9. This CDR3 comprises 14 residues. Germline V gene data show CDR1 as GTSNPN and CDR2 as SVGIG (reference sequence). CDR3 residues: CAWTHTGGFYEQYF. In nucleotides, the CDR3 is TGTGCCTGGACCCACACAGGGGGGTTTTACGAGCAGTACTTC.

The rearrangement links TRBV29-1 to TRBJ2-7; D ambiguous. V was cut by 4 bases and J by 6 bases, with 7 bases left in between. The CDR3 extends over 10 amino acids. Germline-derived CDR1 and CDR2 are SQVTM and ANQGSEA. CDR3 nucleotides: TGCAGCGTTGTAGTTGGCGAGCAGTACTTC. This gives the protein CSVVVGEQYF.

The V gene is TRBV6-4, the J gene TRBJ2-2, with a weak D call TRBD2 (6 bases). The CDR3 runs to 14 residues. V lost 4 bases and J lost 3, with 9 bases in between. CDR1 MRHNA and CDR2 SNTAGT come from the germline V gene. The CDR3 loop is CASSAGDDTGELFF. CDR3 coding DNA: TGTGCCAGCAGTGCGGGGGATGACACCGGGGAGCTGTTTTTT.

The chain uses TRBV6-1 and TRBJ2-6; TRBD2 agrees at 12 bases. The CDR3 covers 15 residues. The ends lost 8 bases at V and 3 bases at J; junction bases unmatched: 2. The germline V gene has CDR1 MNHNS and CDR2 SASEGT. DNA of the CDR3: TGTGCCAGCGGACTAGCGGGACTTGGGGCCAACGTCCTGACTTTC. This gives the protein CASGLAGLGANVLTF.